This paragraph reports one T cell receptor beta chain. This clonotype was detected only a few times. The antigen it binds to is not known. There are no base qualities to consult, and no much larger clone falls within one base. The data belong to a study of identical twins (dated by TCRdb to the mid-2010s). Notes on the research overall: TCR alpha and beta repertoires from monozygotic twins, unrelated adults of various ages and cord blood were deep-sequenced to test whether fetal clonotypes persist. Replicate twin experiments were performed at different times using different library preparation protocols to rule out contamination. Summary of the overall study and its limitations: Compared with coincidental sharing between unrelated individuals, out-of-frame TCR alpha sequences shared between twins had an excess of sequences with low generation probability. Zero-insertion analyses could be partly confounded by invariant T cells such as MAIT and iNKT, although diverse VJ usage argued against such confounding for most clonotypes. The excess sharing between twins in beta out-of-frame sequences was weaker because fewer shared sequences reduced the signal-to-noise ratio. In monozygotic twins, recombination models systematically underestimated out-of-frame TCR alpha sharing, but the models matched the sharing seen between unrelated individuals. Abundant cord blood beta clonotypes had fewer insertions, young adult naive repertoires showed a similar but weaker trend, and memory repertoires showed no such trend. Conclusions relied on cross-sectional statistical analysis, since the same donors could not be followed over many years.

Only healthy Caucasian donors were included. The study also sequenced three unrelated non-twin adults: a male aged 18 to 30, a male aged 50 to 59 and a female aged 50 to 59. Miltenyi CD45RO+ enrichment and human naive T-cell isolation kits were used to isolate memory (CD45RO+) and naive T cells from PBMC. Library preparation employed 5' RACE. The sequencer was an Illumina HiSeq 2000. A universal primer binding site was introduced by template switching, and a unique molecular identifier was present in the final cDNA, enabling accurate counting of TCR cDNA molecules. First-strand cDNA for TCR alpha and beta chains was synthesized from specific primers in the conserved constant-segment region. To control for contamination, every cDNA library carried two barcodes: a SMART-Mk sample barcode plus Illumina barcodes. TruSeq adapter sequences along with Illumina sample barcodes were introduced in two successive PCR steps. TCR alpha and beta cDNA libraries were sequenced on the Illumina HiSeq platform with custom primers. Concerning the study's data processing: Unique molecular identifiers were extracted from raw reads with MiGEC, and CDR3 positions were determined with MiXCR. For each individual, recombination models were inferred using an EM algorithm with the repgenHMM and IGoR tools. Shared clonotype analysis was performed with the tcR package in R, normalizing sharing by the product of cloneset sizes. To study raw recombination without the effects of thymic and clonal selection, out-of-frame nonproductive sequences were analyzed. Starting from the raw public reads, TCRdb applied fastp trimming at Q25, assembled clones with MiXCR and retained in-frame beta chains. Every distinct CDR3 protein forms one entry, paired with its most common genes and DNA. It is TCRdb's table, rather than the study itself, that gives the V and J calls and clone size. For this sample there are around 370,000 distinct CDR3 sequences; 9% appear just once. The ten top clones hold approximately 8.9% of the sample.

From the cysteine up to the phenylalanine, the CDR3 has a length of 15 residues. The only DNA kept is the CDR3, 45 bases in frame from the first base. Trimming removed 3 bases from V and 9 bases from J; the gene matches leave 8 bases unexplained. The germline V gene (reference sequence) yields MNHEY for CDR1 and SMNVEV for CDR2. The clonotype was recovered from a woman aged 45-60 years in good health. The source material was naive T cells sorted from blood. The cell subset or site label, as the study defines it: cells isolated with a human naive T-cell isolation kit. The chain employs TRBV27 and TRBJ2-1, and 10 junction bases match TRBD2. The CDR3 corresponds to CASSLEREGRGEQFF. In nucleotides, the sequence is TGTGCCAGCAGTTTGGAGCGGGAGGGCCGGGGTGAGCAGTTCTTC.